This T cell receptor beta chain was captured in a study of CD4 T cells in relation to SARS-CoV-2 and coronaviruses. Study as a whole: After roughly ten days of antigen culture, PBMC TCR beta CDR3s were sequenced.

This table comes from immunoSEQ multiplex PCR, and its TCRdb copy is limited to in-frame clones, with some not included. The sample yields roughly 25,000 clones, 73% seen once. Unexposed donor CD4+ T cells date from about 2010-2018, before the COVID-19 pandemic. Isolation of CD4+ T cells took place after about 10 days in culture. Notes on this clone: Its antigen is currently unknown.

The length of the CDR3 is 12 residues. V dropped 2 bases and J dropped 7 bases, with 7 bases sitting between them. Looked up from germline, CDR1 is SGDLS and CDR2 is YYNGEE. This chain uses TRBV9 with TRBJ2-1; D possibly matches TRBD1 or TRBD2 (5 bases each). The receptor was isolated from a human donor in good health. Material for sequencing was CD4+ T cells from PBMCs, cultured in vitro. CDR3 nucleotide sequence: TGTGCCAGCAGCGTTTGGGGGAATGAGCAGTTCTTC. Residues: CASSVWGNEQFF.